This T cell receptor beta chain derives from a study of T cell changes during pregnancy in multiple sclerosis (dated by TCRdb to the late 2010s). About the full investigation: In women with multiple sclerosis, the researchers looked at how the T cell repertoire shifted as pregnancy progressed.

Library creation used the immunoSEQ multiplex PCR assay. As stored in TCRdb, this immuneACCESS dataset retains in-frame rearrangements with V and J assigned. A fraction of the clones does not appear; measured against another copy, unresolved V genes explain less than half of the discrepancy, and the remainder lacks a known reason. The sample table shows about 80,000 clones, and 92% are seen once. The top ten hold less than 3% of the sample. Per the germline V gene, LGHNA is the CDR1 and YNFKEQ is the CDR2. The cysteine opens and the phenylalanine closes a CDR3 of 14 amino acids. Only the CDR3 portion is preserved as DNA: 42 bases, with reading frame beginning at the first base. Trimming at the junction amounts to 5 bases on V and 5 bases on J, and the germline ends lie 15 bases apart. A note on this clone: What antigen it recognizes has not been identified. Per-base qualities were not stored, and no clone one base away is much larger.

The material was peripheral blood, obtained before pregnancy. The clonotype originates from a female donor with multiple sclerosis, enrolled in a pregnancy study. The V and J segments used are TRBV4-2 and TRBJ1-1; matching of 6 bases hints at TRBD1 as the D gene. CDR3 loop: CASSSRSGQTEAFF. The nucleotide sequence reads TGTGCCAGCAGCTCCCGTTCGGGACAAACTGAAGCTTTCTTT.